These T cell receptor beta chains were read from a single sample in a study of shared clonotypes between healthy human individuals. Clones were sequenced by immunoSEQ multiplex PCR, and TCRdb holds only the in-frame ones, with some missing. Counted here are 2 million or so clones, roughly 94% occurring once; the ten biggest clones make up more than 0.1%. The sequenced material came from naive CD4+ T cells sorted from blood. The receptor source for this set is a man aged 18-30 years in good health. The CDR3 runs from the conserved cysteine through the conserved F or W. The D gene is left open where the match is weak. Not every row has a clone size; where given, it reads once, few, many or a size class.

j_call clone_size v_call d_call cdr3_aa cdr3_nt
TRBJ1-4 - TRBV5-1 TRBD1 CASSLEGGPTNEKLFF TGCGCCAGCAGCTTGGAAGGGGGCCCAACTAATGAAAAACTGTTTTTT
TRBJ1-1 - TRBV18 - CASSPQDKNTEAFF TGTGCCAGCTCACCACAGGACAAGAACACTGAAGCTTTCTTT
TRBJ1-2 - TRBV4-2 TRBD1 CASSQGRQGADGYTF TGTGCCAGCAGCCAAGGTCGGCAGGGGGCAGATGGCTACACCTTC
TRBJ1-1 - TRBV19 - CASSNRGLNTEAFF TGTGCCAGTAGTAATAGGGGCCTGAACACTGAAGCTTTCTTT
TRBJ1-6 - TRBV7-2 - CASSPGGQGSPLHF TGTGCCAGCAGCCCCGGGGGCCAGGGTTCACCCCTCCACTTT
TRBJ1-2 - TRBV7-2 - CASSLDSNYGYTF TGTGCCAGCAGCCTAGACAGTAACTATGGCTACACCTTC
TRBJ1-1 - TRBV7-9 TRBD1 CASSPAVTGGTEAFF TGTGCCAGCAGCCCCGCGGTAACAGGGGGCACTGAAGCTTTCTTT
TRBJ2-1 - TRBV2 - CASELSEGPYNEQFF TGTGCCAGCGAGCTCTCGGAGGGCCCCTACAATGAGCAGTTCTTC
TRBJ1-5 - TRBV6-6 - CATQTAGNQPQHF TGTGCCACACAGACAGCGGGCAATCAGCCCCAGCATTTT
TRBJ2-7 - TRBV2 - CASSLDVTYEQYF TGTGCCAGCAGCTTGGACGTAACCTACGAGCAGTACTTC
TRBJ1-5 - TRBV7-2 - CASSTTTGPQHF TGTGCCAGCAGCACAACTACAGGGCCCCAGCATTTT
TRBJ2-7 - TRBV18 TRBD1 CASSPEGQGYEQYF TGTGCCAGCTCACCAGAGGGACAGGGATACGAGCAGTACTTC
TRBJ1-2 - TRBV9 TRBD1 CASSVGQTGKDRDGGNFGYTF TGTGCCAGCAGCGTTGGGCAGACAGGGAAGGACCGTGATGGGGGGAACTTTGGCTACACCTTC
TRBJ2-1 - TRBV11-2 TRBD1 CASSLTGQSSYNEQFF TGTGCCAGCAGCTTGACGGGACAGAGCTCCTACAATGAGCAGTTCTTC
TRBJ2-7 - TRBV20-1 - CSAWDRLEQYF TGCAGTGCATGGGACCGCCTCGAGCAGTACTTC
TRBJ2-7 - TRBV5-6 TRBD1 CASSLVDRAEQYF TGTGCCAGCAGCTTGGTCGACAGGGCGGAGCAGTACTTC
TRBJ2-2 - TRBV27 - CASSLLGANTGELFF TGTGCCAGCAGTTTACTAGGGGCGAACACCGGGGAGCTGTTTTTT
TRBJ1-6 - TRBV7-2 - CASSLAHEMISPLHF TGTGCCAGCAGCTTAGCGCACGAAATGATTTCACCCCTCCACTTT
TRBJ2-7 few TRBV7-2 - CASSLTRYEQYF TGTGCCAGCAGCTTGACCCGCTACGAGCAGTACTTC
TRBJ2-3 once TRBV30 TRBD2 CAWSPGTSLTDTQYF TGTGCCTGGTCCCCCGGGACTAGTCTCACAGATACGCAGTATTTT
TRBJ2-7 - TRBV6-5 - CASKKGGAVEQYF TGTGCCAGCAAAAAAGGGGGGGCGGTCGAGCAGTACTTC
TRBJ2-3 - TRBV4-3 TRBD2 CASSQTSGRADTQYF TGCGCCAGCAGCCAGACTAGCGGGAGAGCAGATACGCAGTATTTT
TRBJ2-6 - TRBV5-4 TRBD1 CASSWTGNSGANVLTF TGTGCCAGCAGCTGGACAGGGAACTCTGGGGCCAACGTCCTGACTTTC
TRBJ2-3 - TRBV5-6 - CASSLSNFGDTQYF TGTGCCAGCAGCTTGTCCAACTTTGGGGATACGCAGTATTTT
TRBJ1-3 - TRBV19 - CASRELSSGNTIYF TGTGCCAGTAGGGAGTTAAGCTCTGGAAACACCATATATTTT
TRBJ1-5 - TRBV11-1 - CASSPANQPQHF TGTGCCAGCAGCCCTGCTAATCAGCCCCAGCATTTT
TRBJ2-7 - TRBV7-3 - CASSLEITGTYEQYF TGTGCCAGCAGCTTAGAGATTACAGGGACATACGAGCAGTACTTC
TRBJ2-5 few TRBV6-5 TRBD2 CASSTSGKETQYF TGTGCCAGCAGCACTAGCGGAAAAGAGACCCAGTACTTC
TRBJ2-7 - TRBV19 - CASQTSSTGPYEQYF TGTGCCAGCCAAACGTCCTCGACAGGACCCTACGAGCAGTACTTC
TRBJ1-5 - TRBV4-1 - CASSQGRSDQPQHF TGCGCCAGCAGCCAAGGTCGCTCCGATCAGCCCCAGCATTTT
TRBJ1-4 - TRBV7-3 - CASSGTPNEKLFF TGTGCCAGCAGCGGCACACCGAATGAAAAACTGTTTTTT
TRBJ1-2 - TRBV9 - CASSVGGGNYGYTF TGTGCCAGCAGCGTAGGCGGGGGTAACTATGGCTACACCTTC
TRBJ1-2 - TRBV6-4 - CASSQGFYGYTF TGTGCCAGCAGTCAGGGATTCTATGGCTACACCTTC
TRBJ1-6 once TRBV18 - CASSLDSVSPLHF TGTGCCAGCTCACTCGACAGCGTCTCACCCCTCCACTTT
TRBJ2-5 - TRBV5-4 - CASSLSGSRETQYF TGTGCCAGCAGCTTATCCGGGTCGAGGGAGACCCAGTACTTC
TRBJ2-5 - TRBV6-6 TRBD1 CASSQDRGGSKETQYF TGTGCCAGCAGCCAGGACAGGGGAGGGTCCAAAGAGACCCAGTACTTC
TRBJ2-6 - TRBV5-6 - CASSLASGANVLTF TGTGCCAGCAGCTTGGCCTCTGGGGCCAACGTCCTGACTTTC
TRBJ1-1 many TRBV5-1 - CASTPGGTNTEAFF TGCGCCAGCACCCCAGGAGGGACGAACACTGAAGCTTTCTTT
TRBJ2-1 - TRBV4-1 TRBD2 CASSPGLAGDTSYNEQFF TGCGCCAGCAGCCCCGGACTAGCGGGGGACACCTCCTACAATGAGCAGTTCTTC
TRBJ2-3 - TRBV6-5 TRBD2 CASSYSGRSTDTQYF TGTGCCAGCAGCTATAGCGGGAGGAGCACAGATACGCAGTATTTT
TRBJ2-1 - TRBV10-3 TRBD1 CAINPRGQPNEQFF TGTGCCATCAACCCAAGGGGACAGCCCAATGAGCAGTTCTTC
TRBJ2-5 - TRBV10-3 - CAISGGKETQYF TGTGCCATCAGCGGGGGAAAGGAGACCCAGTACTTC
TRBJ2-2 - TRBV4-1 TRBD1 CASSQGDRNTGELFF TGCGCCAGCAGCCAAGGGGACAGAAACACCGGGGAGCTGTTTTTT
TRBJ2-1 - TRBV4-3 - CASSQETTGEQFF TGCGCCAGCAGCCAGGAGACTACTGGTGAGCAGTTCTTC
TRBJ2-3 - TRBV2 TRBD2 CASTGLAARTDTQYF TGTGCCAGCACTGGACTAGCGGCCCGCACAGATACGCAGTATTTT
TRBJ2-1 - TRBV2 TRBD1 CASSDMGQSYNEQFF TGTGCCAGCAGTGATATGGGACAGTCCTACAATGAGCAGTTCTTC